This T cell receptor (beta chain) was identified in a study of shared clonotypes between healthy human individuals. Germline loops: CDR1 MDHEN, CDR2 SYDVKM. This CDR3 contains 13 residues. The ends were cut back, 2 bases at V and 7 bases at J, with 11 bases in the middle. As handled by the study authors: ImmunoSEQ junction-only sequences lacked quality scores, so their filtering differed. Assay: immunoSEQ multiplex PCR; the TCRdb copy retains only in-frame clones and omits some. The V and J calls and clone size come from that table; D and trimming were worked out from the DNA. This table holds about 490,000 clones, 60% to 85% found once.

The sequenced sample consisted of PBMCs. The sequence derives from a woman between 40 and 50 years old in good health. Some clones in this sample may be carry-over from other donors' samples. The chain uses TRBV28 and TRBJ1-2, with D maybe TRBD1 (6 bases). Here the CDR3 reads CASSLQGRGGYTF. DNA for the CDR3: TGTGCCAGCAGTTTACAGGGGCGAGGTGGCTACACCTTC.